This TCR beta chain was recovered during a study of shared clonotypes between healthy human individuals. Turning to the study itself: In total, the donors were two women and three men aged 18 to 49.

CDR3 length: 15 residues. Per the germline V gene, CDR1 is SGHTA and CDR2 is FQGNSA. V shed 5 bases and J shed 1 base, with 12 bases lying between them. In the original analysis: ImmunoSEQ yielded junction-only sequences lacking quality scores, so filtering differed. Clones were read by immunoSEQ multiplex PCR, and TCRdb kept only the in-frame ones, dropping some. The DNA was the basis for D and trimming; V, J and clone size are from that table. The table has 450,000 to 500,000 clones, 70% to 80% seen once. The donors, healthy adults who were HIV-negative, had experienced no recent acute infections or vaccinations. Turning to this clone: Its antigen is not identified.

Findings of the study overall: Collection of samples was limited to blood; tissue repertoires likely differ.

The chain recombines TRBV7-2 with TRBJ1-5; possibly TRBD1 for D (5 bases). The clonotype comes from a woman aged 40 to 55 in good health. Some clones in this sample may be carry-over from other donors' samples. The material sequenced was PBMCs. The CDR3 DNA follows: TGTGCCAGCAGCCCCAGAGCAGGGAGCAATCAGCCCCAGCATTTT. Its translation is CASSPRAGSNQPQHF.